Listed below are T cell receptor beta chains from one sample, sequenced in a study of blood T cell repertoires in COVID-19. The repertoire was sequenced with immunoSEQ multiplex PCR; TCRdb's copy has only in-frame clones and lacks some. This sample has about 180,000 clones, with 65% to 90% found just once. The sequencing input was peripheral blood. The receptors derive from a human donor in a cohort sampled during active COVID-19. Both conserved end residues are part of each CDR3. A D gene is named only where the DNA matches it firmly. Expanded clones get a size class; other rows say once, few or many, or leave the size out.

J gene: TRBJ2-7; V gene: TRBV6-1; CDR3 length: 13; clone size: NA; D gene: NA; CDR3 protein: CASSEGPAYEQYF; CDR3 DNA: TGTGCCAGCAGTGAGGGCCCAGCCTACGAGCAGTACTTC
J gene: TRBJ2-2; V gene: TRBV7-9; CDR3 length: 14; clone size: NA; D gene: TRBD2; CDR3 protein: CASRPGLAGGELFF; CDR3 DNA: TGTGCCAGCAGACCAGGACTAGCGGGAGGGGAGCTGTTTTTT
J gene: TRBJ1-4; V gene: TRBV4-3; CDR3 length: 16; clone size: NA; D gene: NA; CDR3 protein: CASSQARGATNEKLFF; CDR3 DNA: TGCGCCAGCAGCCAGGCCCGGGGGGCTACTAATGAAAAACTGTTTTTT
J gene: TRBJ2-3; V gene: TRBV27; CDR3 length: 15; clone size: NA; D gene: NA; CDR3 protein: CASRFGQYSTDTQYF; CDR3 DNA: TGTGCCAGCAGGTTTGGACAGTATAGCACAGATACGCAGTATTTT
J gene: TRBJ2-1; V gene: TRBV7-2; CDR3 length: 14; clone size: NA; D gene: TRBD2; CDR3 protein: CASSLGGTSNEQFF; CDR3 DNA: TGTGCCAGCAGCTTAGGTGGGACTAGTAATGAGCAGTTCTTC
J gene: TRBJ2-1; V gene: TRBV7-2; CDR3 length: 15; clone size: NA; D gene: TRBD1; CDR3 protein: CASSLGTGSYNEQFF; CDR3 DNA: TGTGCCAGCAGCTTAGGGACAGGGTCATACAATGAGCAGTTCTTC
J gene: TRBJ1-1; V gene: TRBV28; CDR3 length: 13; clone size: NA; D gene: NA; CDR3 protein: CASSSHKNTEAFF; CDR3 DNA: TGTGCCAGCAGTTCCCACAAAAACACTGAAGCTTTCTTT
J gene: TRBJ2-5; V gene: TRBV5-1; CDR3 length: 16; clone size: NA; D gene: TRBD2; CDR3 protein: CASSLGTSLAQETQYF; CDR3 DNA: TGCGCCAGCAGCTTGGGGACTAGCCTCGCCCAAGAGACCCAGTACTTC
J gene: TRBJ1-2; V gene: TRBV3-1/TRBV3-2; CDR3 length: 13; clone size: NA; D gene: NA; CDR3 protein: CASSQMDRIGYTF; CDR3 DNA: TGTGCCAGCAGCCAGATGGACAGAATCGGCTACACCTTC
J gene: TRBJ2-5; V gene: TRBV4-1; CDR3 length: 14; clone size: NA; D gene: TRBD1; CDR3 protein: CASSQDYRGWTQYF; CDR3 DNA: TGCGCCAGCAGCCAAGATTACAGGGGGTGGACCCAGTACTTC
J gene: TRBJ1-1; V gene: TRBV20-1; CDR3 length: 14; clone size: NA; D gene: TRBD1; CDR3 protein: CSASAGTGPEQAFF; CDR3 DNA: TGCAGTGCTAGTGCCGGGACAGGGCCTGAGCAAGCTTTCTTT
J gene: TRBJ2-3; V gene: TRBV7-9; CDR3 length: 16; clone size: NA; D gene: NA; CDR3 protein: CASSLTPGLATDTQYF; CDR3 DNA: TGTGCCAGCAGCTTAACCCCGGGACTTGCCACAGATACGCAGTATTTT
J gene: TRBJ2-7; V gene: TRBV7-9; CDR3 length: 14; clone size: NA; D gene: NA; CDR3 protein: CASSLGRGSYEQYF; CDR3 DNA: TGTGCCAGCAGCTTAGGCCGGGGGTCCTACGAGCAGTACTTC
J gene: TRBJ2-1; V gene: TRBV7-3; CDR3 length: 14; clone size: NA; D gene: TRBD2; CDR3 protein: CASSEWTRENEQFF; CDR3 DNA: TGTGCCAGCAGCGAATGGACTAGGGAGAATGAGCAGTTCTTC
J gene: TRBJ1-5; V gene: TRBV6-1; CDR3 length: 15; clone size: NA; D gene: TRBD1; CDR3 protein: CASSEIQGTNQPQHF; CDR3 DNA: TGTGCCAGCAGTGAAATACAGGGGACGAATCAGCCCCAGCATTTT
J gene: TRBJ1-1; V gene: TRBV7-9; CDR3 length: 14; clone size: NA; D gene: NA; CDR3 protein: CASSPDSVLTEAFF; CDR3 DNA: TGTGCCAGCAGCCCGGACAGTGTGCTGACTGAAGCTTTCTTT
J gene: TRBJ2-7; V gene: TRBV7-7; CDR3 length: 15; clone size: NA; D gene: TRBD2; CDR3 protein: CASSLGTSGEYEQYF; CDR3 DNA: TGTGCTAGCAGCCTGGGGACTAGCGGGGAATACGAGCAGTACTTC
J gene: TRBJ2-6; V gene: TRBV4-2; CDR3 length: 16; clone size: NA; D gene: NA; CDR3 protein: CASSQQGKSGANVLTF; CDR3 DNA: TGTGCCAGCAGCCAACAGGGGAAGTCTGGGGCCAACGTCCTGACTTTC
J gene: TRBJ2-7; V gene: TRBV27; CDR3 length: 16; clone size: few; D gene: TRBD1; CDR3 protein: CASSQTPGTASYEQYF; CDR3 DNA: TGTGCCAGCAGCCAGACCCCCGGGACAGCCTCCTACGAGCAGTACTTC
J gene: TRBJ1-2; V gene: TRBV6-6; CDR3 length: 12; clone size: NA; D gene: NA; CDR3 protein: CASSRDTYGYTF; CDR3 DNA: TGTGCCAGCAGCCGCGACACCTATGGCTACACCTTC
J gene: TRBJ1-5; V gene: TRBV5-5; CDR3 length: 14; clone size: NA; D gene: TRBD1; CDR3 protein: CASSSTDRAQPQHF; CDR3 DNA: TGTGCCAGCAGCTCTACGGACAGGGCTCAGCCCCAGCATTTT
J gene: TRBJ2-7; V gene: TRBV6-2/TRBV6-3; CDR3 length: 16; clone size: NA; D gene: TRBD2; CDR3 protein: CASSLEAGVGHYEQYF; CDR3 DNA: TGTGCCAGCAGCTTAGAAGCGGGAGTTGGGCACTACGAGCAGTACTTC
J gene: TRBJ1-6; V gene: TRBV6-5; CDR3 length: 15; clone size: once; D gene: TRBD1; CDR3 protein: CASSTETGLDSPLHF; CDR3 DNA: TGTGCCAGCAGTACCGAGACAGGGTTGGATTCACCCCTCCACTTT
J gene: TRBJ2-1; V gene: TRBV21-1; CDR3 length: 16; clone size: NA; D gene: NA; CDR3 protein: CASSKGDRGRYNEQFF; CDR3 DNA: TGTGCCAGCAGCAAAGGCGACAGGGGGCGGTACAATGAGCAGTTCTTC
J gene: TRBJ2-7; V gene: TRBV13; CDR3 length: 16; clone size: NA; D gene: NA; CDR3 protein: CASSGISRQLAYEQYF; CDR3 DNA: TGTGCCAGCAGCGGGATCTCTCGACAGTTAGCCTACGAGCAGTACTTC
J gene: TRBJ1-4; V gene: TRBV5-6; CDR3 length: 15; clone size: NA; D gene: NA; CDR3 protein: CASSSTGRADEKLFF; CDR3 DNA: TGTGCCAGCAGCTCAACAGGGAGGGCGGATGAAAAACTGTTTTTT
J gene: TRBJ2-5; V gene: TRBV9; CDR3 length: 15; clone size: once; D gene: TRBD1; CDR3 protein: CASSGGQGGLETQYF; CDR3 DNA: TGTGCCAGCAGCGGGGGACAGGGGGGTTTGGAGACCCAGTACTTC
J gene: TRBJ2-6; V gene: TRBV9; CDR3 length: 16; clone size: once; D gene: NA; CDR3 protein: CASSTDRTSGANVLTF; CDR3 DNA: TGTGCCAGCAGTACGGACAGAACCTCTGGGGCCAACGTCCTGACTTTC
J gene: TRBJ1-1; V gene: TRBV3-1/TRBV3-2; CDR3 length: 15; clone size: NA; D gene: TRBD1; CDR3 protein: CASSQVPGQPAEAFF; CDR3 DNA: TGTGCCAGCAGCCAAGTGCCGGGACAGCCCGCCGAAGCTTTCTTT
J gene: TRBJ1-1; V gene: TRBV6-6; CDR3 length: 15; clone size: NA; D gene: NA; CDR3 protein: CASRRPGHMNTEAFF; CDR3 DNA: TGTGCCAGCAGGAGACCCGGACACATGAACACTGAAGCTTTCTTT
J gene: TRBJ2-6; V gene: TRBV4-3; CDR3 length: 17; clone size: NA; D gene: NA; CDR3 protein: CASSRGTLSSGANVLTF; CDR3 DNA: TGCGCCAGCAGCCGAGGGACTTTAAGCTCTGGGGCCAACGTCCTGACTTTC
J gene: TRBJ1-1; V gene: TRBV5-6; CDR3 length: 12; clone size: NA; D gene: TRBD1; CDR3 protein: CASSHPTGEAFF; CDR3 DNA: TGTGCCAGCAGTCATCCGACAGGGGAAGCTTTCTTT
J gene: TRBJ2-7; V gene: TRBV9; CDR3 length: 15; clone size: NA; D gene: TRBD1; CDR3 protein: CASSVGQGITYEQYF; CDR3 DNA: TGTGCCAGCAGCGTCGGACAGGGGATTACCTACGAGCAGTACTTC
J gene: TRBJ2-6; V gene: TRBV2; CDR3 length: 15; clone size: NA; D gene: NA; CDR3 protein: CASTQHPSGANVLTF; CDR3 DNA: TGTGCCAGCACCCAACACCCCTCTGGGGCCAACGTCCTGACTTTC
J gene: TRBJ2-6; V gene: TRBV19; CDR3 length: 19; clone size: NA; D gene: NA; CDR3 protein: CASSIDRPGPGAGANVLTF; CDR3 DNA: TGTGCCAGTAGTATAGACCGGCCGGGACCAGGGGCTGGGGCCAACGTCCTGACTTTC
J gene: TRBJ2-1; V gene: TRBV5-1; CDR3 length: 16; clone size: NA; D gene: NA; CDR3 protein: CASSPTGTSWAKEQFF; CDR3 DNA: TGCGCCAGCAGCCCTACAGGGACGAGTTGGGCTAAGGAGCAGTTCTTC
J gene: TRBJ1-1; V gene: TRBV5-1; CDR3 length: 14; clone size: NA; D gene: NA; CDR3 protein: CASSFPGVSTEAFF; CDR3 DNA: TGCGCCAGCAGCTTCCCAGGGGTGAGCACTGAAGCTTTCTTT
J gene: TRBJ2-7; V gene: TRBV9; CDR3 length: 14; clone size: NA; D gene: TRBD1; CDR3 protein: CASSHHRGGDEQYF; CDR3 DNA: TGTGCCAGCAGCCATCACAGGGGCGGCGACGAGCAGTACTTC
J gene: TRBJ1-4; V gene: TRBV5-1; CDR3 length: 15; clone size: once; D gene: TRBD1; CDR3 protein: CASSSQGNTNEKLFF; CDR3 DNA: TGCGCCAGCAGCTCACAGGGGAACACTAATGAAAAACTGTTTTTT
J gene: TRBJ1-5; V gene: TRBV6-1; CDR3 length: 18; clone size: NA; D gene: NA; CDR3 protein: CASSDDHRASRPNQPQHF; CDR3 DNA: TGTGCCAGCAGTGATGATCACAGGGCCTCACGTCCTAATCAGCCCCAGCATTTT
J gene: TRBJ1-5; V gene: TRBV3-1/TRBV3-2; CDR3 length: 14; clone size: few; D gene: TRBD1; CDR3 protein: CASSQGQGAQPQHF; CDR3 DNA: TGTGCCAGCAGCCAGGGACAGGGGGCTCAGCCCCAGCATTTT
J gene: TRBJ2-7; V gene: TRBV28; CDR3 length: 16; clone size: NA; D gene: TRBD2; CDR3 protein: CASSLYSGLAGVEQYF; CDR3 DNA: TGTGCCAGCAGTTTATACTCGGGACTAGCGGGAGTCGAGCAGTACTTC
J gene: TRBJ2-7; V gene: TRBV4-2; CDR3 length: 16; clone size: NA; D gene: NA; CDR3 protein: CASSQDQGLGGYEQYF; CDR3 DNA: TGTGCCAGCAGCCAAGATCAGGGTTTGGGCGGATACGAGCAGTACTTC